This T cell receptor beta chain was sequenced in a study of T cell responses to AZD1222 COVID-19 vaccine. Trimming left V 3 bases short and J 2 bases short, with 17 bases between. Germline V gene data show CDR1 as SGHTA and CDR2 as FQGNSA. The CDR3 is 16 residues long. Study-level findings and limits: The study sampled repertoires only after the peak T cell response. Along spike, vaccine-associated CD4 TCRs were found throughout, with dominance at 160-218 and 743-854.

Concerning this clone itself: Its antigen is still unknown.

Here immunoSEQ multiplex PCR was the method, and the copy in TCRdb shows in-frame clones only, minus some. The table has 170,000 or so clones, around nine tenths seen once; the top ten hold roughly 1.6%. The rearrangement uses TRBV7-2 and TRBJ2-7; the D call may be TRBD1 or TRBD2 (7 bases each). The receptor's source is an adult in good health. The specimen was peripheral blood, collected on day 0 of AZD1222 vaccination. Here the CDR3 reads CASSLGEGQLAYEQYF. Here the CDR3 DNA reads TGTGCCAGCAGCTTGGGGGAGGGACAGTTGGCCTACGAGCAGTACTTC.